A selection of T cell receptor beta chains follows, all from one sample in a study of T-cell reconstitution after alpha-beta-depleted transplantation in children. TCRdb called the PCR reads again in MiXCR, with one record for every CDR3 protein. The sample yields a few hundred thousand distinct CDR3 sequences, 10% to 15% seen once. The sample here was PBMCs, mostly from graft donor cells, taken 360 days after TCRalphabeta/CD19-depleted stem cell transplant. These TCRs come from a male patient under 18 who had a stem cell transplant for acute myeloid leukemia, so the T cells may come from the graft donor. Each CDR3 is given with its conserved first and last residue. A D gene is named only where the DNA matches it firmly. The size field is filled for only some rows; it gives once, few, many or a size class.

11	NA	TRBV6-2/TRBV6-3	TRBJ2-1	few	TGTGCCAGCAGTTACTCGGCTGAGCAGTTCTTC	CASSYSAEQFF
17	TRBD2	TRBV4-3	TRBJ2-7	NA	TGCGCCAGCAGCCAAGAATTAAGGCTAGCGGGAACCTACGAGCAGTACTTC	CASSQELRLAGTYEQYF
15	NA	TRBV7-2	TRBJ2-1	few	TGTGCCAGCAGCCTCCAACTGGGAACCTACAATGAGCAGTTCTTC	CASSLQLGTYNEQFF
14	NA	TRBV28	TRBJ2-5	few	TGTGCCAGCAGTTTGGGGGGACTCCAGGGGACCCAGTACTTC	CASSLGGLQGTQYF
12	TRBD1	TRBV27	TRBJ2-7	NA	TGTGCCAGCAGTTCACAGGGGGACGAGCAGTACTTC	CASSSQGDEQYF
21	TRBD2	TRBV12-3/TRBV12-4	TRBJ2-1	NA	TGTGCCAGCAGTTCCGCAATCTCTAGCGGGAGAGGGGTACGGGGTTACAATGAGCAGTTCTTC	CASSSAISSGRGVRGYNEQFF
13	NA	TRBV20-1	TRBJ2-5	NA	TGCAGTGCTAACCGGGAGTCTCAAGAGACCCAGTACTTC	CSANRESQETQYF
15	NA	TRBV5-1	TRBJ2-1	many	TGCGCCAGCAGCTTCTTAGCGGAGCGGTACAATGAGCAGTTCTTC	CASSFLAERYNEQFF
14	NA	TRBV5-1	TRBJ2-5	few	TGCGCCAGCAGCCCTCACACCCAAGGGAAGACCCAGTACTTC	CASSPHTQGKTQYF
15	TRBD2	TRBV7-2	TRBJ2-7	NA	TGTGCCAGCAGCTTAGACGGGAGGGCCTCCTACGAGCAGTACTTC	CASSLDGRASYEQYF
16	NA	TRBV20-1	TRBJ2-3	NA	TGCAAGGGGGGGGGGAACGCACCCGGGGGAACAGATACGCAGTATTTT	CKGGGNAPGGTDTQYF
15	TRBD2	TRBV20-1	TRBJ2-3	many	TGCAGTGCTTCCCTAGCGGGTGCTAGCACAGATACGCAGTATTTT	CSASLAGASTDTQYF
16	TRBD2	TRBV4-3	TRBJ2-3	many	TGCGCCAGCAGCCGCCAAGGACTAGCGGGGGAGGATACGCAGTATTTT	CASSRQGLAGEDTQYF
13	NA	TRBV6-6	TRBJ2-7	NA	TGTGCCAGCAGATTCGGGGCGGACCGCGAGCAGTACTTC	CASRFGADREQYF
19	NA	TRBV12-3/TRBV12-4	TRBJ2-7	NA	TGTGCCAGCAGTACCGGGACAGGGGTGCTAGCGGGAGTTCCTTTCGAGCAGTACTTC	CASSTGTGVLAGVPFEQYF
16	TRBD1	TRBV6-2/TRBV6-3	TRBJ2-1	many	TGTGCCAGCAGTTACTCGGTGGGACAGGTTTACAATGAGCAGTTCTTC	CASSYSVGQVYNEQFF
17	TRBD2	TRBV4-3	TRBJ2-1	NA	TGCGCCAGCAGCCAAGAGCCCGGACTAGCAGAATACAATGAGCAGTTCTTC	CASSQEPGLAEYNEQFF
15	NA	TRBV12-3/TRBV12-4	TRBJ1-6	many	TGTGCCAGCAGCCCCGGGAGTAGTTACAATTCACCCCTCCACTTT	CASSPGSSYNSPLHF
17	TRBD2	TRBV5-1	TRBJ2-1	many	TGCGCCAGCAGCTCTCTGACTAGCTGGGTCTCCTACAATGAGCAGTTCTTC	CASSSLTSWVSYNEQFF
15	NA	TRBV5-6	TRBJ2-2	NA	TGTGCCAGCAGCCGAGACTTTACCTACACCGGGGAGCTGTTTTTT	CASSRDFTYTGELFF
14	NA	TRBV18	TRBJ2-7	NA	TGTGCCAGCTCACCCCGTTCTTACCTCTACGAGCAGTACTTC	CASSPRSYLYEQYF
14	TRBD1	TRBV5-1	TRBJ2-2	few	TGCGCCAGCAGGACAGGGGAGGCCACCGGGGAGCTGTTTTTT	CASRTGEATGELFF
16	NA	TRBV4-3	TRBJ2-1	NA	TGCGCCAGCAGCCAGACTCTAGCGCTATGGCCTAATGAGCAGTTCTTC	CASSQTLALWPNEQFF
16	TRBD2	TRBV20-1	TRBJ2-3	NA	TGCAGTGCCCTCTGGGGGAGCGGGAGTGGCACAGATACGCAGTATTTT	CSALWGSGSGTDTQYF
15	TRBD1	TRBV19	TRBJ1-5	few	TGTGCCAGTAGTCGCGGACAGGGGGCCCAGTGGCCCCAGCATTTT	CASSRGQGAQWPQHF
16	TRBD1	TRBV4-2	TRBJ2-7	few	TGTGCCAGCAGCCAAGCGTTCATTGGACAGGGATACGAGCAGTACTTC	CASSQAFIGQGYEQYF
14	NA	TRBV14	TRBJ2-1	NA	TGTGCCAGCAGCCAAGGACAGGACGTGGGTGAGCAGTTCTTC	CASSQGQDVGEQFF
15	NA	TRBV18	TRBJ2-1	few	TGTGCCAGCTCCGAAGCGGTGAGCTCCTACAATGAGCAGTTCTTC	CASSEAVSSYNEQFF
13	TRBD1	TRBV12-3/TRBV12-4	TRBJ2-4	few	TGTGCCAGCAGTCAGGGGGCGATAGACATTCAGTACTTC	CASSQGAIDIQYF
13	NA	TRBV7-2	TRBJ2-7	many	TGTGCCAGCAGCACTAGGGGAGCCTACGAGCAGTACTTC	CASSTRGAYEQYF
19	NA	TRBV24-1	TRBJ2-5	few	TGTGCCACCAGTGATCCCCGACCAGGGGGGGATTTTGAAGGAGAGACCCAGTACTTC	CATSDPRPGGDFEGETQYF
15	TRBD2	TRBV7-3	TRBJ2-1	many	TGTGCCAGCAGCACCCGTTACGGGGGGAACAATGAGCAGTTCTTC	CASSTRYGGNNEQFF
16	NA	TRBV11-1	TRBJ2-5	NA	TGTGCCAGCAGCGCGACCCAGGGACGAAAGACCGAGACCCAGTACTTC	CASSATQGRKTETQYF
13	NA	TRBV10-3	TRBJ2-5	NA	TGTGCCATCAAATGGGAGGGGGGAGAGACCCAGTACTTC	CAIKWEGGETQYF
15	TRBD2	TRBV7-9	TRBJ2-7	many	TGTGCCAGCAGCTTAACTAGCGGACACCCCTACGAGCAGTACTTC	CASSLTSGHPYEQYF
15	TRBD1	TRBV28	TRBJ1-4	few	TGTGCCAGCACTTCAATGACAGGGTTAAATGAAAAACTGTTTTTT	CASTSMTGLNEKLFF
16	TRBD1	TRBV5-1	TRBJ2-5	NA	TGCGCCAGCACCCCAACCACCGGACAGGCTCAAGAGACCCAGTACTTC	CASTPTTGQAQETQYF
15	TRBD2	TRBV27	TRBJ2-7	NA	TGTGCCAGCAGTCCAGGGACTAGCGGGACGGACGAGCAGTACTTC	CASSPGTSGTDEQYF
13	NA	TRBV12-3/TRBV12-4	TRBJ1-4	NA	TGTGCCAGCAGTTTAATCCAGGGGGAAAAACTGTTTTTT	CASSLIQGEKLFF
13	NA	TRBV28	TRBJ2-7	NA	TGTGCCAGCAACACCATAGGACCCTACGAGCAGTACTTC	CASNTIGPYEQYF
15	NA	TRBV28	TRBJ2-1	many	TGTGCCAGCAGCCCTACTAGAAGCTCCTACAATGAGCAGTTCTTC	CASSPTRSSYNEQFF
15	NA	TRBV10-3	TRBJ2-1	NA	TGTGCCATCAGTGAGGGCAATGGAAGATACAATGAGCAGTTCTTC	CAISEGNGRYNEQFF
17	NA	TRBV12-3/TRBV12-4	TRBJ2-6	NA	TGTGCCAGCAGTCCCCGTCAGGTCCTCTCTGGGGCCAACGTCCTGACTTTC	CASSPRQVLSGANVLTF
14	NA	TRBV27	TRBJ1-1	NA	TGTGCCAGCAGTTTTGGGGGGAGGGTTGGTGAAGCTTTCTTT	CASSFGGRVGEAFF
13	NA	TRBV28	TRBJ1-2	NA	TGTGCCAGCAGTTTCGGGGGAGTGCATGGCTACACCTTC	CASSFGGVHGYTF
16	NA	TRBV7-2	TRBJ2-7	NA	TGTGCCAGCAGCTTCCATACGACAGGCCCCTTGTCCGAGCAGTACTTC	CASSFHTTGPLSEQYF
11	NA	TRBV29-1	TRBJ2-7	few	TGCAGCGTCTTAGGGCCAACAGGGAGGTACTTC	CSVLGPTGRYF
14	TRBD1	TRBV28	TRBJ2-5	many	TGTGCCAGCAGTTTATTGCGACAGGGAGAGACCCAGTACTTC	CASSLLRQGETQYF
13	NA	TRBV12-3/TRBV12-4	TRBJ2-5	many	TGTGCCAGCAGTATACAGCGTCAAGAGACCCAGTACTTC	CASSIQRQETQYF
16	NA	TRBV4-3	TRBJ1-5	many	TGCGCCAGCAGCCAAGATCGAGTGGCAGGATATCAGCCCCAGCATTTT	CASSQDRVAGYQPQHF
15	NA	TRBV29-1	TRBJ2-4	few	TGCAGCGTTGAAGATTTTGGACTTCCAGAAAACATTCAGTACTTC	CSVEDFGLPENIQYF
16	TRBD1	TRBV4-3	TRBJ2-2	many	TGCGCCAGCAGCCAAGAGGTGGACAGGCACACCGGGGAGCTGTTTTTT	CASSQEVDRHTGELFF
17	NA	TRBV20-1	TRBJ2-1	NA	TGCAGTGCTAGAGATCTGGTCGGGGCGGACTCCTACAATGAGCAGTTCTTC	CSARDLVGADSYNEQFF
12	NA	TRBV29-1	TRBJ1-2	few	TGCAGCGTTGATCTGGCAGCCTATGGCTACACCTTC	CSVDLAAYGYTF
16	TRBD1	TRBV3-1	TRBJ1-6	NA	TGTGCCAGCAGCCAATTCCTGACAGGGGGAGGTTCACCCCTCCACTTT	CASSQFLTGGGSPLHF
14	NA	TRBV7-9	TRBJ2-7	few	TGTGCCAGCAGCTTCAGGGGGGCCCCGAACGAGCAGTACTTC	CASSFRGAPNEQYF
14	NA	TRBV5-5	TRBJ2-7	few	TGTGCCAGCAGCTTGGTAGGGGCCCACTACGAGCAGTACTTC	CASSLVGAHYEQYF
12	NA	TRBV25-1	TRBJ2-7	NA	TGTGCCAGCAGTGATACAACCTACGAGCAGTACTTC	CASSDTTYEQYF
18	TRBD2	TRBV4-2	TRBJ2-1	NA	TGTGCCAGCAGCCAAGCCCTTTCACTAGCGGGAGGGGACAATGAGCAGTTCTTC	CASSQALSLAGGDNEQFF